Sequencing of this TCR beta chain was carried out in a study of breast tumors, draining lymph nodes, adjacent tissues. Study-level points and caveats: Tumor T cell lymph node origin was a supported hypothesis, not proven. Findings are consistent with lymph node origin and intratumoral expansion of most tumor T cells.

This clonotype was counted ten times or more. Its antigen remains unidentified. TCRdb called the multiplex PCR reads again in MiXCR, with one record for every CDR3 protein. The table has roughly 120,000 distinct CDR3 sequences, around 20% seen once. The lymph nodes were axillary draining lymph nodes from breast cancer patients. Sample: axillary lymph node tissue. This TCR derives from a female donor with breast cancer. Some clones in this sample may be carry-over from other donors' samples.

As DNA, the CDR3 is TGTGCCAGCAGCGTAGAAGAAGCGGGAGTAACAGATACGCAGTATTTT. Its translation is CASSVEEAGVTDTQYF. This rearrangement joins TRBV9 to TRBJ2-3; TRBD2 agrees at 8 bases. J lost 3 bases, V lost 0 bases, and 6 bases had no gene match. The CDR3 covers 16 residues. Germline V gene data show CDR1 as SGDLS and CDR2 as YYNGEE. Full variable domain (rest looked up from reference TRBV9 and TRBJ2-3): DSGVTQTPKHLITATGQRVTLRCSPRSGDLSVYWYQQSLDQGLQFLIQYYNGEERAKGNILERFSAQQFPDLHSELNLSSLELGDSALYFCASSVEEAGVTDTQYFGPGTRLTVL.